The present T cell receptor (beta chain) was sequenced within a study of shared clonotypes between healthy human individuals. General study points: Sharing across a few donors was seen in 4% to 6.5% of naive CD4 clonotypes. Generally, naive subsets came out with larger estimated richness than memory subsets.

On this clone: Its target is unknown.

Assay runs were performed at deep level. The method was immunoSEQ multiplex PCR; TCRdb's version includes in-frame clones alone and lacks a portion of them. The sample lists under 2,500,000 clones; approximately 96% were seen once. CDR3 length: 13 amino acids. Trimming took 0 bases from V and 4 from J, leaving 7 bases between them. The germline CDR1 and CDR2 sequences are SGHRS and YFSETQ. V gene TRBV5-1 combines with J gene TRBJ2-5; D ambiguous. The specimen sequenced was naive CD4+ T cells sorted from blood. As for subset: CD45RA+ positively selected. This clonotype originated in a young man in good health. CDR3 coding DNA: TGCGCCAGCAGCTTGGACGGAATAGAGACCCAGTACTTC. Protein product: CASSLDGIETQYF.